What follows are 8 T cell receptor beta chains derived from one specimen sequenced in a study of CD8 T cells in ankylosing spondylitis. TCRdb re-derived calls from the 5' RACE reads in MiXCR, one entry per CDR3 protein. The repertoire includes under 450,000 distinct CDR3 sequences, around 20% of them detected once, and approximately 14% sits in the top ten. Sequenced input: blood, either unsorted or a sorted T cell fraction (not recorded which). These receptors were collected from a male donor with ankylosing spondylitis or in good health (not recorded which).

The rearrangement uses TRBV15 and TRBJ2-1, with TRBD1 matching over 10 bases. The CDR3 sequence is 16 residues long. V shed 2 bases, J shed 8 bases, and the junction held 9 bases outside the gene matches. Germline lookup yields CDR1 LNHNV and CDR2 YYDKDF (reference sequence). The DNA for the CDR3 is TGTGCCACCAGCAGATCCCCGGGACAGGGGATCCATGAGCAGTTCTTC. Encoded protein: CATSRSPGQGIHEQFF.

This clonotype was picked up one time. The CDR3: CASRPQGGENTEAFF. The CDR3 DNA follows: TGTGCAAGTCGCCCTCAGGGGGGAGAGAACACTGAAGCTTTCTTT. The rearrangement links TRBV12-2 to TRBJ1-1; the table gives TRBD1 as D, unverified against the DNA. TRBV12-2 is annotated as a pseudogene. The CDR3 is made up of 15 amino acids.

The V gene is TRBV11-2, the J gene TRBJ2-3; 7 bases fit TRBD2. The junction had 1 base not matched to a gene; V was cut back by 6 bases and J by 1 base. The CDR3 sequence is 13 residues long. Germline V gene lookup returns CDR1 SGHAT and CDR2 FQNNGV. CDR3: CASRGRGTDTQYF. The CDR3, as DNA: TGTGCCAGCAGGGGGAGGGGCACAGATACGCAGTATTTT.

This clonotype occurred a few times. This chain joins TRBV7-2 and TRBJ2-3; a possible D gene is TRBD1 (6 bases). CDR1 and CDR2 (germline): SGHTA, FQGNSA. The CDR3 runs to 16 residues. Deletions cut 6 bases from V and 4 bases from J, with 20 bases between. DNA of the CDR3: TGTGCCAGCAGTCTCGTCCCCGGGACACTCGCAGATACGCAGTATTTT. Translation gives CASSLVPGTLADTQYF.

The CDR3 DNA reads as TGTGCCAGCAGCTACCCTGGGGAACAAGACGGGACCCAGTACTTC. As protein: CASSYPGEQDGTQYF. This sequence joins TRBV7-9 and TRBJ2-5; D gene ambiguous. The germline gives CDR1 SEHNR, CDR2 FQNEAQ (reference sequence). The CDR3 extends over 15 amino acids. V lost 4 bases to trimming and J lost 7 bases, with 19 bases between them.

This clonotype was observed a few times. In DNA, the CDR3 is TGCAGCGTCGGGACAGGGGGGTCCTACGAGCAGTACTTC. This translates into CSVGTGGSYEQYF. The V gene is TRBV29-1, the J gene TRBJ2-7; 11 bases agree with TRBD1. The CDR3 length is 13 residues. Germline V lookup: CDR1 SQVTM, CDR2 ANQGSEA. Trimming removed 6 bases from V and 1 base from J; junction bases left unmatched: 2.

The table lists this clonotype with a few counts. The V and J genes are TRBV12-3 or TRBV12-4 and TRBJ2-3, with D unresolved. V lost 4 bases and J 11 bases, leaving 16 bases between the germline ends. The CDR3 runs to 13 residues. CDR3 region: CASSSALRPMQYF. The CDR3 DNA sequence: TGTGCCAGCAGTTCGGCCCTTAGACCGATGCAGTATTTT.

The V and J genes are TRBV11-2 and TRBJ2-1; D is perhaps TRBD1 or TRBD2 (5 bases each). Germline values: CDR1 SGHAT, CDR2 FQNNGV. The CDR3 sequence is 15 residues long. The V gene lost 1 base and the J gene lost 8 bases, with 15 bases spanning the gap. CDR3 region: CASSLGRFLGDEQFF. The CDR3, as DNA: TGTGCCAGCAGCTTAGGCCGATTCCTGGGGGATGAGCAGTTCTTC. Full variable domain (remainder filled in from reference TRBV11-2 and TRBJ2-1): EAGVAQSPRYKIIEKRQSVAFWCNPISGHATLYWYQQILGQGPKLLIQFQNNGVVDDSQLPKDRFSAERLKGVDSTLKIQPAKLEDSAVYLCASSLGRFLGDEQFFGPGTRLTVL.